This passage covers 20 T cell receptor beta chains from one sample sequenced in a study of metastatic and nonmetastatic thyroid tumors. TCRdb re-clonotyped the PCR reads through MiXCR. Among about 13,000 clones listed, about 30% were seen once. Every patient underwent thyroid surgery untreated. The sequencing sample was made of tumor tissue. Receptor source: a male donor with papillary thyroid cancer or a benign thyroid nodule (not recorded which). Some clones in this sample may be carry-over from other donors' samples.

This chain joins TRBV18 and TRBJ2-7, with TRBD1 matching over 7 bases. V was pared by 0 bases and J by 7 bases, with 9 bases of the junction left unmatched. Germline lookup yields CDR1 KGHSH and CDR2 LQKENI. This CDR3 contains 15 residues. CDR3 amino acids: CASSPPSGQEGEQYF. CDR3 nucleotide sequence: TGTGCCAGCTCACCACCTTCCGGACAGGAAGGAGAGCAGTACTTC.

In DNA, the CDR3 is TGTGCCAGCAGCTTGGGCCCCGAGTCCGTCTATGGCTACACCTTC. It encodes CASSLGPESVYGYTF. The rearrangement joins TRBV5-8 to TRBJ1-2; no reliable D call. V gave up 0 bases and J gave up 4 bases, with 13 bases separating them. CDR1 and CDR2 (germline): SGHTS, YDEGEE. The length of the CDR3 is 15 residues.

This clone is medium-sized. Other DNA sequences of this sample code for an identical CDR3. The V and J genes are TRBV5-1 and TRBJ2-2; D remains ambiguous. V was trimmed by 0 bases and J by 7 bases, leaving 19 bases between them. The germline V gene encodes CDR1 SGHRS and CDR2 YFSETQ. CDR3 length equals 17 residues. The CDR3 spells CASSLGPSSGWSGELFF. The CDR3 nucleotides are TGCGCCAGCAGCTTGGGCCCTTCCTCAGGTTGGAGCGGGGAGCTGTTTTTT. Complete variable domain (other parts from reference TRBV5-1 and TRBJ2-2): KAGVTQTPRYLIKTRGQQVTLSCSPISGHRSVSWYQQTPGQGLQFLFEYFSETQRNKGNFPGRFSGRQFSNSRSEMNVSTLELGDSALYLCASSLGPSSGWSGELFFGEGSRLTVL.

This clone was detected only a few times. The CDR3 DNA reads TGTGCCAGCAGTTTATCCGGGACATTTGGGGGCTACTATGGCTACACCTTC. It yields the protein CASSLSGTFGGYYGYTF. This chain connects TRBV27 to TRBJ1-2; a possible D gene is TRBD1 (6 bases). CDR3 length equals 17 residues. V was clipped by 0 bases and J by 3 bases, with 17 bases between them. In germline, CDR1 is MNHEY, CDR2 SMNVEV (reference sequence).

This clone is medium-sized. The rearrangement links TRBV2 to TRBJ2-7; perhaps TRBD2 as D (6 bases). CDR3 size: 12 residues. The V gene's germline CDR1 is SNHLY and CDR2 FYNNEI. V shed 5 bases and J shed 4 bases, with 9 bases lying between them. DNA of the CDR3: TGTGCCAGCAGTCGTGGGGGGTACGAGCAGTACTTC. This sequence encodes CASSRGGYEQYF.

The rearrangement uses TRBV5-1 and TRBJ1-4, with 8 bases identical to TRBD1. The germline V gene encodes CDR1 SGHRS and CDR2 YFSETQ. The CDR3 runs to 16 residues. V shed 0 bases, J shed 6 bases, and the junction held 7 bases outside the gene matches. The CDR3 DNA reads as TGCGCCAGCAGCTTGGACGGACAGGGCGAATATGAAAAACTGTTTTTT. As protein: CASSLDGQGEYEKLFF. Full variable domain (missing parts from reference TRBV5-1 and TRBJ1-4): KAGVTQTPRYLIKTRGQQVTLSCSPISGHRSVSWYQQTPGQGLQFLFEYFSETQRNKGNFPGRFSGRQFSNSRSEMNVSTLELGDSALYLCASSLDGQGEYEKLFFGSGTQLSVL.

Within the sample, this clone is large. CDR3 nucleotides: TGCAGTGCTGTTCCGGGACAGATTATTTTGAACACTGAAGCTTTCTTT. Amino acid sequence: CSAVPGQIILNTEAFF. This rearrangement joins TRBV20-1 to TRBJ1-1; TRBD1 matches 7 bases. The germline V gene has CDR1 DFQATT and CDR2 SNEGSKA (reference sequence). With V trimmed by 5 bases and J by 0 bases, 12 bases remained unmatched. CDR3 length equals 16 residues.

V and J are TRBV5-1 and TRBJ1-2, with D unresolved. V was pared by 0 bases and J by 3 bases, with 9 bases between. CDR1 is SGHRS and CDR2 is YFSETQ in the germline V gene. The CDR3 runs to 14 residues. The CDR3 DNA follows: TGCGCCAGCAGCTTGGCGGCCTTCGACTATGGCTACACCTTC. The encoded protein is CASSLAAFDYGYTF. The whole variable domain, remainder taken from reference TRBV5-1 and TRBJ1-2, is KAGVTQTPRYLIKTRGQQVTLSCSPISGHRSVSWYQQTPGQGLQFLFEYFSETQRNKGNFPGRFSGRQFSNSRSEMNVSTLELGDSALYLCASSLAAFDYGYTFGSGTRLTVV.

V gene TRBV11-2 combines with J gene TRBJ2-7, with TRBD1 matching 7 bases. The germline gives CDR1 SGHAT, CDR2 FQNNGV. This CDR3 has 16 amino acids. J lost 3 bases, V lost 5 bases, and 13 bases had no gene match. CDR3 nucleotides: TGTGCCAGCAGCACCAATACGGGACAGACTAACTACGAGCAGTACTTC. It yields the protein CASSTNTGQTNYEQYF.

This clone was detected a few times. V usage is TRBV28 and J usage is TRBJ2-7, with a possible D match to TRBD2 (6 bases). Germline loops: CDR1 MDHEN, CDR2 SYDVKM. The V end lost 2 bases, the J end lost 3 bases, and 8 bases lay between the germline ends. The CDR3 consists of 13 residues. The CDR3 is CASSLGTFYEQYF. The CDR3 DNA follows: TGTGCCAGCAGTTTAGGGACTTTCTACGAGCAGTACTTC.

This chain links TRBV7-9 with TRBJ2-5; 10 bases fit TRBD1. This CDR3 comprises 16 residues. Losses at the gene ends were 5 bases for V and 5 bases for J; bases not matched to a gene: 11. Germline values: CDR1 SEHNR, CDR2 FQNEAQ (reference sequence). Here the CDR3 reads CASSNRDRGVFETQYF. The CDR3 DNA follows: TGTGCCAGCAGCAACCGGGACAGGGGTGTTTTCGAGACCCAGTACTTC.

This clone showed up many times. The chain joins TRBV10-3 to TRBJ1-3; D call uncertain. The CDR3 contains 14 residues. Germline CDR1 is ENHRY and CDR2 is SYGVKD. V lost 0 bases to trimming and J lost 3 bases, with 6 bases between them. CDR3 sequence reads: CAISESRGGNTIYF. CDR3 coding DNA: TGTGCCATCAGTGAGTCTAGAGGTGGAAACACCATATATTTT.

There are many counts of this clone. The chain couples TRBV3-1 to TRBJ1-3; no firm D call. V was trimmed by 0 bases and J by 0 bases, leaving 12 bases between them. Germline-derived CDR1 and CDR2 are LGHDT and YNNKEL (reference sequence). The CDR3 loop spans 17 amino acids. The CDR3, as DNA: TGTGCCAGCAGCCAAGAACCTCCCCATAGCTCTGGAAACACCATATATTTT. It is translated as CASSQEPPHSSGNTIYF. Drawing the rest from reference TRBV3-1 and TRBJ1-3, the complete variable domain is DTAVSQTPKYLVTQMGNDKSIKCEQNLGHDTMYWYKQDSKKFLKIMFSYNNKELIINETVPNRFSPKSPDKAHLNLHINSLELGDSAVYFCASSQEPPHSSGNTIYFGEGSWLTVV.

The chain is built from TRBV6-1 and TRBJ2-1; the match to TRBD2 covers 11 bases. This CDR3 comprises 15 residues. CDR1 and CDR2 from the germline V gene are MNHNS and SASEGT. V trimming: 5 bases; J trimming: 6 bases; junction bases outside the gene matches: 6. The CDR3 spells CASSTTGTSGNEQFF. The CDR3 DNA reads TGTGCCAGCAGTACGACCGGGACTAGCGGCAATGAGCAGTTCTTC.

CDR3 DNA sequence: TGTGCCAGCAGCCGAACCCTACGGGTGGGGATACCCTACGAGCAGTACTTC. Protein sequence: CASSRTLRVGIPYEQYF. V is TRBV13 and J is TRBJ2-7; D unresolved. Germline CDR1 is PRHDT and CDR2 is FYEKMQ (reference sequence). The CDR3 totals 17 residues. Trimming shortened V by 5 bases and J by 2 bases, and 22 bases separated the two germline ends.

This clone has only a few counts. The rearrangement links TRBV6-1 to TRBJ2-7; 9 positions agree with TRBD1. V shed 6 bases, J shed 4 bases, and the junction held 10 bases outside the gene matches. Germline V gene data show CDR1 as MNHNS and CDR2 as SASEGT. This CDR3 has 15 amino acids. This CDR3 reads CASRTRDRELYEQYF. The CDR3 DNA is TGTGCCAGCAGAACCCGGGACAGGGAGCTTTACGAGCAGTACTTC.

This clone was counted many times. The gene calls are TRBV10-3 and TRBJ2-7; D assignment may be TRBD1 or TRBD2 (5 bases each). V was cut by 2 bases and J by 6 bases, with 20 bases left in between. Per the germline V gene, CDR1 is ENHRY and CDR2 is SYGVKD. The CDR3 length is 16 residues. DNA for the CDR3: TGTGCCATCAGTGAGCCGTCGGTGACTCGGGGCCTCGAGCAGTACTTC. Protein sequence: CAISEPSVTRGLEQYF.

This sequence joins TRBV19 and TRBJ2-2, with 10 nucleotides matching TRBD2. Germline lookup yields CDR1 LNHDA and CDR2 SQIVND (reference sequence). V dropped 7 bases and J dropped 10; count of bases not matched to a gene: 9. This CDR3 spans 14 amino acids. CDR3 sequence reads: CASKLAGDAAELFF. DNA for the CDR3: TGTGCCAGTAAGCTAGCGGGAGATGCCGCGGAGCTGTTTTTT.

This clone was seen a handful of times. This rearrangement joins TRBV19 to TRBJ2-3, with D tentatively TRBD2 (6 bases). Germline V lookup: CDR1 LNHDA, CDR2 SQIVND (reference sequence). The ends were cut back, 9 bases at V and 2 bases at J, with 12 bases in the middle. The length of the CDR3 is 13 residues. CDR3 DNA sequence: TGTGCCAGCAGGGACTTCCTCACAGATACGCAGTATTTT. Its protein is CASRDFLTDTQYF.

CDR3 DNA sequence: TGTGCCAGCAGCCGGGACTCCTACGAGCAGTACTTC. Its protein is CASSRDSYEQYF. The chain couples TRBV6-1 to TRBJ2-7, with D possibly TRBD2 on 5 matching bases. CDR1 and CDR2 from the germline V gene are MNHNS and SASEGT. CDR3 length: 12 amino acids. V lost 6 bases and J lost 0, with 6 bases in between.